This T cell receptor (beta chain) came from a study of blood T cells in healthy people across ages. Study in general: With template switching, about one barcoded beta molecule was captured per two T cells.

Sample-barcoded 5' priming and a J-beta primer mix drove a second PCR of about 7 to 12 cycles. A template-switch adaptor that had 12 random nucleotides put a tag on each cDNA molecule. Each CDR3 protein is one row after TCRdb ran MiXCR on the 5' RACE reads. This sample has about 780,000 distinct CDR3 sequences, with about 47% found just once. Turning to this clonotype: Its antigen is unidentified.

Germline lookup yields CDR1 LGHNA and CDR2 YSLEER. The CDR3 runs to 16 residues. It was approximately 9 milliliters of peripheral blood that were drawn from each donor. General study results and limits: Changes seen in expanded clonotypes were possibly confounded by donor CMV status left unknown.

Sequenced: blood. The rearrangement uses TRBV4-3 and TRBJ2-1; the D is unclear. Gene TRBJ2-7 matches the end of the DNA better, so the J call may be wrong. This TCR was recovered from a man older than 75 in good health. CDR3 amino acids: CASSQERSRSYNEQYF. The CDR3 DNA reads as TGCGCCAGCAGCCAAGAAAGATCTCGCTCCTACAATGAGCAGTACTTC.